These 32 T cell receptor beta chains share one sample of origin, sequenced in a study of PD-1 blockade in classical Hodgkin lymphoma. Time point in this sample: cycle 4 day 1 (C4D1), after 6 weeks of nivolumab. Exposure to brentuximab vedotin varied, and each patient had relapsed following autologous stem cell transplantation. Sequenced by immunoSEQ multiplex PCR; TCRdb stores in-frame clones only, minus some. The data contain about 49,000 clones, around 89% of them singletons. The material sequenced was peripheral blood mononuclear cells (PBMCs), taken before the fourth cycle of nivolumab. These receptors were obtained from a human donor with classical Hodgkin lymphoma.

This chain links TRBV6-5 with TRBJ1-2; 7 bases line up with TRBD1. J lost 8 bases, V lost 2 bases, and 8 bases had no gene match. The CDR3 contains 14 residues. Germline CDR1 MNHEY, CDR2 SVGAGI. The CDR3 coding sequence is TGTGCCAGCAGTTACCAGCAGGGGGGATGGGGCTACACCTTC. Protein sequence: CASSYQQGGWGYTF.

The CDR3 loop reads CASSHPQGINEKLFF. DNA for the CDR3: TGTGCCAGCAGCCACCCCCAGGGTATTAATGAAAAACTGTTTTTT. This chain links TRBV4-2 with TRBJ1-4; D might be TRBD1 (5 bases). V was trimmed by 3 bases and J by 4 bases, leaving 12 bases between them. The CDR3 totals 15 residues. Germline CDR1 LGHNA, CDR2 YNFKEQ.

The chain couples TRBV9 to TRBJ2-7, with TRBD2 matching 7 bases. Germline CDR1 reads SGDLS; CDR2 reads YYNGEE. CDR3 size: 12 residues. Trimming cost V 2 bases and J 6 bases; bases outside gene matches: 2. The CDR3 sequence is CASSVRGGEQYF. The CDR3 DNA sequence: TGTGCCAGCAGCGTGCGCGGGGGCGAGCAGTACTTC.

The chain uses TRBV6-6 and TRBJ1-2; perhaps TRBD1 as D (5 bases). Looked up from germline, CDR1 is MNHNY and CDR2 is SVGAGI (reference sequence). The CDR3 consists of 11 residues. V was shortened by 6 bases and J by 8 bases, with 10 bases between the two germline ends. The CDR3 DNA sequence: TGTGCCAGCAGCAACGGGGGAGGCTACACCTTC. This codes for CASSNGGGYTF.

CDR3 sequence: CATSRGGGAETQYF. Written as DNA, the CDR3 is TGTGCCACCAGCAGAGGAGGGGGGGCGGAGACCCAGTACTTC. This chain joins TRBV15 and TRBJ2-5; possible D gene TRBD2, 7 bases. This CDR3 contains 14 residues. Deletions cut 1 base from V and 5 bases from J, with 11 bases between. The germline V gene has CDR1 LNHNV and CDR2 YYDKDF (reference sequence).

J is TRBJ1-1 and V is TRBV4-1; 7 bases map to TRBD1. Germline CDR1 is MGHRA and CDR2 is YSYEKL. This CDR3 spans 15 amino acids. V lost 1 base, J lost 7 bases, and 9 bases stayed unmatched. The CDR3 spells CASSQGTPGTDEAFF. The CDR3, as DNA: TGCGCCAGCAGCCAAGGCACTCCCGGGACAGATGAAGCTTTCTTT.

This clone was seen only once. This chain links TRBV16 with TRBJ1-2; no clear D gene. V was trimmed by 0 bases and J by 3 bases, leaving 11 bases between them. The CDR3 totals 15 residues. The germline V gene has CDR1 KGHSY and CDR2 FQNENV. The CDR3 bases are TGTGCCAGCAGCCAATCGTTGGCCACTCACTATGGCTACACCTTC. Its protein is CASSQSLATHYGYTF.

This clone appeared a single time. The chain joins TRBV6-6 to TRBJ2-7, with D perhaps TRBD1 or TRBD2 (5 bases each). V was cut by 2 bases and J by 2 bases, with 10 bases left in between. Germline CDR1 reads MNHNY; CDR2 reads SVGAGI (reference sequence). The CDR3 extends over 14 amino acids. The CDR3 bases are TGTGCCAGCAGTTACCGGGACGGTACCTACGAGCAGTACTTC. It encodes CASSYRDGTYEQYF.

V is TRBV5-1 and J is TRBJ2-6; D gene unclear. Trimming took off 4 bases at V and 0 bases at J, with 8 bases between the two ends. Germline V CDR1 and CDR2: SGHRS, YFSETQ. This CDR3 contains 15 residues. CDR3 sequence: CASSNFSSGANVLTF. The DNA of the CDR3 is TGCGCCAGCAGCAATTTTAGCTCTGGGGCCAACGTCCTGACTTTC.

This clone was observed a single time. A junction end diverges from the germline sequence, so it may reflect a read error. V gene TRBV19 combines with J gene TRBJ1-3; TRBD1 might be the D (5 bases). CDR3 length equals 14 residues. Germline values: CDR1 LNHDA, CDR2 SQIVND (reference sequence). CDR3 amino acids: CASILTGPGNTIYF. DNA for the CDR3: TGTGCCAGTATCCTTACAGGCCCTGGGAACACCATATATTTT.

This chain links TRBV6-6 with TRBJ2-3; possibly TRBD2 for D (5 bases). CDR1 and CDR2 (germline): MNHNY, SVGAGI (reference sequence). This CDR3 has 13 residues. Trimming removed 2 bases at V and 6 bases at J, with 9 bases between. CDR3 in amino acids: CASSYGLLDTQYF. CDR3 nucleotides: TGTGCCAGCAGTTACGGACTCTTGGATACGCAGTATTTT.

The rearrangement joins TRBV19 to TRBJ2-7, with D possibly being TRBD1 or TRBD2 (5 bases each). Germline V gene lookup returns CDR1 LNHDA and CDR2 SQIVND (reference sequence). The CDR3 covers 14 residues. Trimming removed 4 bases at V and 9 bases at J, with 19 bases between. CDR3 in amino acids: CASSNSPEGRWQYF. Here the CDR3 DNA reads TGTGCCAGTAGTAATTCACCCGAGGGACGGTGGCAGTACTTC.

This sequence joins TRBV15 and TRBJ1-2, with TRBD1 identical over 7 bases. CDR1 is LNHNV and CDR2 is YYDKDF in the germline V gene (reference sequence). V trimming: 0 bases; J trimming: 4 bases; junction bases outside the gene matches: 8. The CDR3 runs to 16 residues. The CDR3 region has the DNA TGTGCCACCAGCAGAGATCGGGGACAGACTATCTATGGCTACACCTTC. It codes for CATSRDRGQTIYGYTF. The full variable domain, rest sourced from reference TRBV15 and TRBJ1-2, is DAMVIQNPRYQVTQFGKPVTLSCSQTLNHNVMYWYQQKSSQAPKLLFHYYDKDFNNEADTPDNFQSRRPNTSFCFLDIRSPGLGDTAMYLCATSRDRGQTIYGYTFGSGTRLTVV.

The chain uses TRBV15 and TRBJ2-1; D unresolved. The ends were cut back, 1 base at V and 3 bases at J, with 13 bases in the middle. The CDR3 runs 16 residues. CDR1 and CDR2 (germline): LNHNV, YYDKDF (reference sequence). Written as DNA, the CDR3 is TGTGCCACCAGCAGAGGCAGACTCGCCAGCTACAATGAGCAGTTCTTC. It specifies CATSRGRLASYNEQFF.

This clone was observed a few times. This chain links TRBV6-5 with TRBJ2-1; a weak D match, TRBD2 (5 bases). Trimming shortened V by 2 bases and J by 6 bases, and 8 bases separated the two germline ends. This CDR3 contains 13 residues. Germline lookup yields CDR1 MNHEY and CDR2 SVGAGI. For the CDR3, the DNA is TGTGCCAGCAGTTACGGTGAGGGCAATGAGCAGTTCTTC. It translates to CASSYGEGNEQFF.

V usage is TRBV4-1 and J usage is TRBJ1-2; D is possibly TRBD1 (5 bases). V lost 4 bases and J lost 4, with 13 bases in between. The CDR3 is made up of 14 amino acids. Germline V gene lookup returns CDR1 MGHRA and CDR2 YSYEKL. The chain's CDR3 is CASSPYDSAYGYTF. CDR3 in DNA: TGCGCCAGCAGCCCGTACGACAGCGCCTATGGCTACACCTTC.

The chain couples TRBV15 to TRBJ1-2; 8 bases map to TRBD1. Germline V gives CDR1 LNHNV, CDR2 YYDKDF (reference sequence). V shed 0 bases, J shed 8 bases, and the junction held 8 bases outside the gene matches. The CDR3 runs to 15 residues. CDR3 coding DNA: TGTGCCACCAGCAGAGACCTAAACAGGGGGGGCGGCTACACCTTC. This translates into CATSRDLNRGGGYTF.

Only one count was recorded for this clone. The chain employs TRBV6-1 and TRBJ2-1; D is unresolved. V gave up 5 bases and J gave up 11 bases, with 10 bases separating them. The CDR3 totals 11 residues. In germline, CDR1 is MNHNS, CDR2 SASEGT. CDR3 protein: CASSFDGKQFF. CDR3 sequence (DNA): TGTGCCAGCAGTTTTGACGGAAAGCAGTTCTTC.

The chain carries TRBV9 and TRBJ2-7, with 13 positions matching TRBD2. Per germline, CDR1 SGDLS and CDR2 YYNGEE. The CDR3 is 15 residues long. The J segment lost 4 bases and the V segment lost 3 bases, leaving 4 bases of the junction unmatched. CDR3 in DNA: TGTGCCAGCAGCGCCCGGACTAGCGGGGGTTACGAGCAGTACTTC. It codes for CASSARTSGGYEQYF.

The rearrangement links TRBV4-1 to TRBJ2-2; D is undetermined. Trimming left V 1 base short and J 9 bases short, with 15 bases between. This CDR3 spans 15 amino acids. Germline-derived CDR1 and CDR2 are MGHRA and YSYEKL. CDR3 nucleotides: TGCGCCAGCAGCCAAGGTGACATAACCGCGCGGGAGCTGTTTTTT. Amino acid sequence: CASSQGDITARELFF.

This chain joins TRBV19 and TRBJ2-7, with 12 nucleotides matching TRBD2. Losses at the gene ends were 1 base for V and 4 bases for J; bases not matched to a gene: 5. CDR1 is LNHDA and CDR2 is SQIVND in the germline V gene (reference sequence). The length of the CDR3 is 16 residues. The CDR3 DNA reads TGTGCCAGTAGTATAGCACTAGCGGGAGGTAGTTACGAGCAGTACTTC. This codes for CASSIALAGGSYEQYF.

The chain is built from TRBV30 and TRBJ2-7; 7 nucleotides agree with TRBD1. The CDR3 covers 14 residues. Per the germline V gene, CDR1 is GTSNPN and CDR2 is SVGIG (reference sequence). With 3 bases clipped from V and 2 bases from J, the junction kept 7 bases outside the gene matches. The CDR3, as DNA: TGTGCCTGGAGGCTAACAGGGGCAGCCTACGAGCAGTACTTC. It specifies CAWRLTGAAYEQYF.

The CDR3 bases are TGTGCCAGCAGTTCTGTCTACGAGCAGTACTTC. Amino acids: CASSSVYEQYF. V gene TRBV5-4 combines with J gene TRBJ2-7, with D uncertain. Germline CDR1 SGHNT, CDR2 YYREEE (reference sequence). V gave up 5 bases and J gave up 3 bases, with 6 bases separating them. This CDR3 contains 11 residues.

This chain uses TRBV7-8 with TRBJ1-5; D is undetermined. Trimming took 2 bases from V and 5 from J, leaving 16 bases between them. CDR1 and CDR2 (germline): SGHVS, FQNEAQ. The CDR3 is 16 amino acids. Here the CDR3 DNA reads TGTGCCAGCAGCTTAAACGAGGGTTCAAGGGATCAGCCCCAGCATTTT. Its protein is CASSLNEGSRDQPQHF.

The V and J genes are TRBV6-4 and TRBJ2-1; no firm D call. The CDR3 length is 16 residues. Trimming shortened V by 2 bases and J by 0 bases, and 11 bases separated the two germline ends. Germline values: CDR1 MRHNA, CDR2 SNTAGT. The CDR3 sequence is CASSDAPASSYNEQFF. The CDR3 DNA is TGTGCCAGCAGTGACGCGCCGGCTAGCTCCTACAATGAGCAGTTCTTC.

The genes are TRBV7-9 and TRBJ2-2, with 7 bases fitting TRBD2. The CDR3 runs to 14 residues. V shed 4 bases and J 7 bases; nucleotides not matched to a gene: 6. From germline, CDR1 is SEHNR and CDR2 FQNEAQ (reference sequence). The CDR3 is CASSWEGLGGELFF. DNA for the CDR3: TGTGCCAGCAGCTGGGAGGGCCTTGGCGGGGAGCTGTTTTTT.

The V call is TRBV11-3, the J call TRBJ1-4; D not resolved. This CDR3 comprises 12 residues. Germline CDR1 is SGHNT and CDR2 is YENEEA. V was clipped by 2 bases and J by 15 bases, with 13 bases between them. CDR3 coding DNA: TGTGCCAGCAGCTTAAATCTGGGAGAGGTGTTTTTT. This codes for CASSLNLGEVFF.

The chain recombines TRBV6-6 with TRBJ2-1, with D perhaps matching TRBD2 (6 bases). Germline V gives CDR1 MNHNY, CDR2 SVGAGI (reference sequence). Trimming stripped 2 bases from V and 0 bases from J, with 8 bases between. The CDR3 extends over 15 amino acids. CDR3 amino acids: CASSYGGSSYNEQFF. CDR3 coding DNA: TGTGCCAGCAGTTACGGGGGGAGCTCCTACAATGAGCAGTTCTTC.

The V call is TRBV5-6, the J call TRBJ2-3; 7 bases are a match to TRBD1. Trimming took 1 base from V and 3 from J; bases not matched to a gene: 5. Per germline, CDR1 SGHDT and CDR2 YYEEEE. The CDR3 consists of 15 residues. In nucleotides, the CDR3 is TGTGCCAGCAGCTTGTTGGGCAGGGGGACAGATACGCAGTATTTT. This gives the protein CASSLLGRGTDTQYF. Full variable domain (rest looked up from reference TRBV5-6 and TRBJ2-3): DAGVTQSPTHLIKTRGQQVTLRCSPKSGHDTVSWYQQALGQGPQFIFQYYEEEERQRGNFPDRFSGHQFPNYSSELNVNALLLGDSALYLCASSLLGRGTDTQYFGPGTRLTVL.

There are a few counts of this clone. CDR3 sequence (DNA): TGTGCCAGCAGGGGACAGTCCTCCACTGAAGCTTTCTTT. The encoded protein is CASRGQSSTEAFF. The rearrangement uses TRBV2 and TRBJ1-1, with 7 bases lining up with TRBD1. Germline CDR1 SNHLY, CDR2 FYNNEI. V lost 6 bases, J lost 4 bases, and 5 bases stayed unmatched. This CDR3 is built from 13 residues.

J is TRBJ1-4 and V is TRBV4-1; a weak D match, TRBD1 (5 bases). The CDR3 runs to 16 residues. The germline V and J ends were trimmed by 4 bases and 0 bases, with 12 bases remaining between them. The germline gives CDR1 MGHRA, CDR2 YSYEKL. The CDR3 reads CASSRGTTATNEKLFF. For the CDR3, the DNA is TGCGCCAGCAGCCGAGGGACGACTGCAACTAATGAAAAACTGTTTTTT.

V usage is TRBV19 and J usage is TRBJ2-5, with D hard to call. Looked up from germline, CDR1 is LNHDA and CDR2 is SQIVND (reference sequence). With 3 bases removed from V and 2 bases from J, the gap between germline ends came to 16 bases. The CDR3 covers 16 residues. The CDR3 loop is CASSIFPAKVQETQYF. Written as DNA, the CDR3 is TGTGCCAGTAGTATCTTTCCAGCAAAAGTACAAGAGACCCAGTACTTC. Looking up the rest from reference TRBV19 and TRBJ2-5 gives the full variable domain: DGGITQSPKYLFRKEGQNVTLSCEQNLNHDAMYWYRQDPGQGLRLIYYSQIVNDFQKGDIAEGYSVSREKKESFPLTVTSAQKNPTAFYLCASSIFPAKVQETQYFGPGTRLLVL.